One and the same sample provided the 16 T cell receptor beta chains below, sequenced in a study of CD8 T cells in Susac syndrome. RNA in amounts of about 0.45 to 1 ug was reverse transcribed with random hexamers. From the immunoSEQ multiplex PCR reads, TCRdb called clonotypes with MiXCR, one entry per CDR3 protein. The table has 180,000 or so distinct CDR3 sequences, roughly 94% seen once. Sequenced input: CD4+ T cells from PBMCs. These receptors originate from a human donor with Susac syndrome.

The gene calls are TRBV11-3 and TRBJ2-2; 8 bases are a match to TRBD1. V was pared by 4 bases and J by 6 bases, with 4 bases of the junction left unmatched. The CDR3 runs 14 residues. The germline CDR1 and CDR2 sequences are SGHNT and YENEEA. For the CDR3, the DNA is TGTGCCAGCAGCTCAACGACAGGGGCCGGGGAGCTGTTTTTT. Protein: CASSSTTGAGELFF.

The gene calls are TRBV2 and TRBJ2-1; D unresolved. Between the trimmed V and J ends, which lost 6 bases and 8 bases, there was a span of 8 bases. The germline gives CDR1 SNHLY, CDR2 FYNNEI. This CDR3 comprises 11 residues. The DNA for the CDR3 is TGTGCCAGCAGGGACCCGGATGAGCAGTTCTTC. As protein: CASRDPDEQFF.

V and J are TRBV29-1 and TRBJ1-1, with a possible D match to TRBD1 (6 bases). With 4 bases removed from V and 5 bases from J, the gap between germline ends came to 11 bases. The CDR3 length is 12 residues. CDR1 and CDR2 (germline): SQVTM, ANQGSEA. The CDR3 here is CSVGDMGTEAFF. CDR3 sequence (DNA): TGCAGCGTTGGGGACATGGGGACTGAAGCTTTCTTT.

The rearrangement links TRBV5-1 to TRBJ1-1, with D hard to call. The V end lost 4 bases, the J end lost 4 bases, and 14 bases lay between the germline ends. The CDR3 has 14 amino acids. From germline, CDR1 is SGHRS and CDR2 YFSETQ. In nucleotides, the CDR3 is TGCGCCAGCAGCCCCACGGGGTGGACCACTGAAGCTTTCTTT. Amino acids: CASSPTGWTTEAFF.

CDR3 nucleotide sequence: TGTGCCAGCAGCCGGACAGGGTCCGACGAGCAGTACTTC. Residues: CASSRTGSDEQYF. The V and J genes are TRBV6-5 and TRBJ2-7; TRBD1 agrees at 8 bases. The CDR3 covers 13 residues. The junction had 6 bases not matched to a gene; V was cut back by 6 bases and J by 5 bases. Germline CDR1 is MNHEY and CDR2 is SVGAGI.

The chain is built from TRBV20-1 and TRBJ2-7; TRBD2 aligns across 7 bases. Trimming took 1 base from V and 6 from J; bases not matched to a gene: 6. The germline V gene has CDR1 DFQATT and CDR2 SNEGSKA (reference sequence). The CDR3 totals 13 residues. The CDR3 here is CSARGGGPREQYF. The CDR3 coding sequence is TGCAGTGCTAGAGGGGGAGGGCCGCGCGAGCAGTACTTC.

The chain is built from TRBV12-3 or TRBV12-4 and TRBJ1-2; no clear D. Trimming took off 1 base at V and 8 bases at J, with 8 bases between the two ends. The CDR3 totals 12 residues. CDR3 sequence: CASSLDRPGYTF. CDR3 DNA sequence: TGTGCCAGCAGTTTAGATAGACCCGGCTACACCTTC.

The genes are TRBV15 and TRBJ1-3; no reliable D call. In germline, CDR1 is LNHNV, CDR2 YYDKDF (reference sequence). V was pared by 0 bases and J by 1 base, with 7 bases between. This CDR3 contains 15 residues. The CDR3 is CATSRDWNSGNTIYF. CDR3 bases: TGTGCCACCAGCAGAGATTGGAATTCTGGAAACACCATATATTTT.

This chain's CDR3 is CASSQDGGGSYNEQFF. CDR3 coding DNA: TGTGCCAGCAGCCAAGACGGGGGAGGCTCCTACAATGAGCAGTTCTTC. This sequence joins TRBV3-1 and TRBJ2-1, with a tentative D call TRBD2 (6 bases). V was pared by 0 bases and J by 0 bases, with 9 bases between. Germline V gene sequence: CDR1 LGHDT, CDR2 YNNKEL (reference sequence). The CDR3 totals 16 residues.

This chain joins TRBV29-1 and TRBJ1-2; a weak D match, TRBD1 (6 bases). Trimming stripped 7 bases from V and 3 bases from J, with 15 bases between. Germline loops: CDR1 SQVTM, CDR2 ANQGSEA. This CDR3 comprises 13 residues. In nucleotides, the CDR3 is TGCAGCGCAGGGGCGGGGAATGACTATGGCTACACCTTC. Its protein is CSAGAGNDYGYTF.

This rearrangement joins TRBV5-1 to TRBJ1-1; TRBD1 matches 8 bases. Unmatched junction bases numbered 7, after V lost 4 bases and J lost 2 bases. Germline values: CDR1 SGHRS, CDR2 YFSETQ. This CDR3 region has 15 residues. The CDR3 protein is CASSPRTGTNTEAFF. CDR3 nucleotides: TGCGCCAGCAGCCCCCGGACAGGGACCAACACTGAAGCTTTCTTT.

The CDR3, as DNA: TGTGCCAGCAGTGGGACTAGCGGGAGGGGCTACAATGAGCAGTTCTTC. Translating gives CASSGTSGRGYNEQFF. This rearrangement joins TRBV12-3 or TRBV12-4 to TRBJ2-1, with 16 bases lining up with TRBD2. This CDR3 comprises 16 residues. With 5 bases clipped from V and 3 bases from J, the junction kept 1 base outside the gene matches.

This chain links TRBV4-3 with TRBJ2-7; D is uncertain. This CDR3 is 13 amino acids long. Trimming took 1 base from V and 5 from J, leaving 9 bases between them. Germline V gene data show CDR1 as LGHNA and CDR2 as YSLEER. CDR3: CASSQVLGNEQYF. The CDR3 DNA follows: TGCGCCAGCAGCCAAGTTCTGGGTAACGAGCAGTACTTC.

V gene TRBV30 combines with J gene TRBJ1-2; no clear D gene. This CDR3 is 13 amino acids long. With 4 bases removed from V and 2 bases from J, the gap between germline ends came to 11 bases. Germline V CDR1 and CDR2: GTSNPN, SVGIG (reference sequence). DNA of the CDR3: TGTGCCTGGACCTTTGCGATGAACTATGGCTACACCTTC. Residues: CAWTFAMNYGYTF. The complete variable domain, with remaining parts taken from reference TRBV30 and TRBJ1-2, reads SQTIHQWPATLVQPVGSPLSLECTVEGTSNPNLYWYRQAAGRGLQLLFYSVGIGQISSEVPQNLSASRPQDRQFILSSKKLLLSDSGFYLCAWTFAMNYGYTFGSGTRLTVV.

The chain is built from TRBV20-1 and TRBJ1-1; 7 bases match TRBD1. CDR1 is DFQATT, CDR2 SNEGSKA, per germline (reference sequence). The J segment lost 2 bases and the V segment lost 3 bases, leaving 9 bases of the junction unmatched. The CDR3 is made up of 15 amino acids. The CDR3 protein is CSASPQGVLNTEAFF. DNA for the CDR3: TGCAGTGCTAGTCCGCAGGGGGTTCTAAACACTGAAGCTTTCTTT.

This clonotype was seen once. The chain employs TRBV29-1 and TRBJ2-1; D call uncertain. The CDR3 contains 13 residues. Germline CDR1 is SQVTM and CDR2 is ANQGSEA. The ends were cut back, 3 bases at V and 3 bases at J, with 9 bases in the middle. The CDR3, as DNA: TGCAGCGTTGATGAGGCAGTCTACAATGAGCAGTTCTTC. Residues: CSVDEAVYNEQFF.